This record looks at one T cell receptor (beta chain) sequence and its context. What it binds is unknown. The sample comes from a study of blood T cells in healthy people across ages. Study results and limitations: Diversity of TCR beta correlated strongly with naive T cell percentage. What prevented conclusive comparison of naive and antigen-experienced cells was that PBMCs were unsorted.

The second PCR ran roughly 6 to 11 cycles with a sample-barcoded 5' primer and J-beta primers. Every sample gave at least 2.5 million paired-end reads containing CDR3. One entry per CDR3 protein, called by TCRdb with MiXCR from the 5' RACE reads. The data show about 1.1 million distinct CDR3 sequences, around two fifths seen once. The junction had 5 bases not matched to a gene; V was cut back by 1 base and J by 4 bases. The CDR3 loop spans 15 amino acids. CDR1 SGHTA and CDR2 FQGNSA come from the germline V gene. The material sequenced was blood. The clonotype originates from a man aged 18-30 years in good health. The genes are TRBV7-2 and TRBJ1-1; TRBD1 matches at 8 bases. CDR3 nucleotide sequence: TGTGCCAGCAGCTTAGTCTCAGGGGGCTCCACTGAAGCTTTCTTT. This encodes CASSLVSGGSTEAFF.